Listed here are 22 T cell receptor beta chains from one sample, sequenced in a study of blood T cell repertoires in COVID-19. TCRdb keeps only in-frame clones here, not all; method: immunoSEQ multiplex PCR. The sample records about 87,000 clones, about four fifths being singletons. Material: peripheral blood. These TCRs come from a woman aged 60 to 75 with acute or convalescent COVID-19.

The chain has TRBV9 and TRBJ2-1; TRBD2 is a possible D gene (6 bases). CDR3 length equals 18 residues. CDR1 is SGDLS, CDR2 YYNGEE, per germline. V lost 0 bases and J 0 bases, leaving 16 bases between the germline ends. The CDR3 bases are TGTGCCAGCAGCGTAGAGAGCCGGGACTCGAGCTCCTACAATGAGCAGTTCTTC. It specifies CASSVESRDSSSYNEQFF.

The V gene is TRBV5-1, the J gene TRBJ1-1; D remains ambiguous. The V end lost 2 bases, the J end lost 4 bases, and 18 bases lay between the germline ends. Looked up from germline, CDR1 is SGHRS and CDR2 is YFSETQ. This CDR3 comprises 16 residues. CDR3 residues: CASSLALTSRFTEAFF. CDR3 bases: TGCGCCAGCAGCTTAGCCCTAACTAGTCGCTTCACTGAAGCTTTCTTT.

This chain links TRBV3-1 (or the pseudogene TRBV3-2) with TRBJ1-1; D is possibly TRBD1 (6 bases). The germline V gene encodes CDR1 LGHDT and CDR2 YNNKEL (reference sequence). Trimming stripped 4 bases from V and 1 base from J, with 10 bases between. The CDR3 has 14 residues. The CDR3 protein is CASSLGQQNTEAFF. CDR3 nucleotides: TGTGCCAGCAGCCTAGGACAGCAGAACACTGAAGCTTTCTTT.

CDR3: CASSPSAYEQYF. The CDR3 coding sequence is TGTGCCAGCTCCCCAAGCGCCTACGAGCAGTACTTC. This sequence joins TRBV7-2 and TRBJ2-7; D remains unclear. The CDR3 length is 12 residues. From germline, CDR1 is SGHTA and CDR2 FQGNSA. Trimming shortened V by 8 bases and J by 2 bases, and 10 bases separated the two germline ends.

The chain links TRBV5-1 to TRBJ2-7, with 7 nucleotides matching TRBD1. Germline assignment: CDR1 SGHRS and CDR2 YFSETQ. Unmatched junction bases numbered 6, after V lost 2 bases and J lost 1 base. The CDR3 spans 15 residues. CDR3 region: CASSFLDRASYEQYF. CDR3 coding DNA: TGCGCCAGCAGCTTCTTAGACAGGGCATCCTACGAGCAGTACTTC. Full variable domain (outside the CDR3, taken from reference TRBV5-1 and TRBJ2-7): KAGVTQTPRYLIKTRGQQVTLSCSPISGHRSVSWYQQTPGQGLQFLFEYFSETQRNKGNFPGRFSGRQFSNSRSEMNVSTLELGDSALYLCASSFLDRASYEQYFGPGTRLTVT.

CDR3 sequence (DNA): TGTGCCAGCAGCTTAACCAGATCCTCCTACAATGAGCAGTTCTTC. Amino acid sequence: CASSLTRSSYNEQFF. The V gene is TRBV7-2, the J gene TRBJ2-1; no firm D call. V was shortened by 2 bases and J by 0 bases, with 8 bases between the two germline ends. The V gene's germline CDR1 is SGHTA and CDR2 FQGNSA. CDR3 length: 15 residues.

A few counts support this clone. The chain links TRBV5-1 to TRBJ2-7; 10 nucleotides agree with TRBD1. CDR1 and CDR2 (germline): SGHRS, YFSETQ. Losses at the gene ends were 2 bases for V and 7 bases for J; bases not matched to a gene: 6. This CDR3 region has 14 residues. This CDR3 is CASSFGQGDREQYF. Here the CDR3 DNA reads TGCGCCAGCAGCTTCGGACAGGGGGATCGAGAGCAGTACTTC. The variable domain in full, with the rest retrieved from reference TRBV5-1 and TRBJ2-7, is KAGVTQTPRYLIKTRGQQVTLSCSPISGHRSVSWYQQTPGQGLQFLFEYFSETQRNKGNFPGRFSGRQFSNSRSEMNVSTLELGDSALYLCASSFGQGDREQYFGPGTRLTVT.

The chain has TRBV30 and TRBJ1-2; D is perhaps TRBD1 (6 bases). CDR3 size: 15 residues. In germline, CDR1 is GTSNPN, CDR2 SVGIG (reference sequence). Between the trimmed V and J ends, which lost 0 bases and 4 bases, there was a span of 15 bases. CDR3 sequence reads: CAWSVEGGLTYGYTF. The CDR3, as DNA: TGTGCCTGGAGTGTCGAAGGGGGACTAACCTATGGCTACACCTTC. Complete variable domain (other parts from reference TRBV30 and TRBJ1-2): SQTIHQWPATLVQPVGSPLSLECTVEGTSNPNLYWYRQAAGRGLQLLFYSVGIGQISSEVPQNLSASRPQDRQFILSSKKLLLSDSGFYLCAWSVEGGLTYGYTFGSGTRLTVV.

This clone showed up just once. The rearrangement uses TRBV27 and TRBJ2-1; 8 nucleotides line up with TRBD2. The trim removed 6 bases at V and 5 bases at J, leaving 9 bases unmatched. Germline CDR1 and CDR2: MNHEY and SMNVEV (reference sequence). The CDR3 has 15 amino acids. The CDR3 nucleotides read TGTGCCAGCAGCCGGAGCGGGAGCCTCGACAATGAGCAGTTCTTC. It encodes CASSRSGSLDNEQFF.

The gene calls are TRBV10-1 and TRBJ2-7, with D hard to call. There are 12 residues in the CDR3. Germline CDR1 is WNHNN and CDR2 is SYGVQD (reference sequence). With 5 bases removed from V and 0 bases from J, the gap between germline ends came to 5 bases. CDR3 in amino acids: CASSYFSYEQYF. The CDR3 DNA is TGCGCCAGCAGTTACTTCTCCTACGAGCAGTACTTC.

This clone was seen a handful of times. The genes are TRBV7-2 and TRBJ2-1, with D maybe TRBD2 (5 bases). The CDR3 is 15 amino acids. CDR1 and CDR2 from the germline V gene are SGHTA and FQGNSA. The germline V and J ends were trimmed by 2 bases and 4 bases, with 12 bases remaining between them. CDR3 residues: CASSLMAGQYNEQFF. The DNA for the CDR3 is TGTGCCAGCAGCTTAATGGCGGGCCAATACAATGAGCAGTTCTTC.

The chain is built from TRBV5-5 and TRBJ1-3; the match to TRBD1 covers 9 bases. The CDR3 consists of 14 residues. With 5 bases clipped from V and 7 bases from J, the junction kept 7 bases outside the gene matches. From germline, CDR1 is SGHKS and CDR2 YYEKEE (reference sequence). This CDR3 is CASSRDRDRNTIYF. CDR3 in DNA: TGTGCCAGCAGTCGGGACAGGGATAGGAACACCATATATTTT.

In its sample, this clone was seen once. This rearrangement joins TRBV9 to TRBJ2-3, with a weak D call TRBD1 (6 bases). Deletions cut 2 bases from V and 6 bases from J, with 22 bases between. The CDR3 consists of 17 residues. Germline-derived CDR1 and CDR2 are SGDLS and YYNGEE. CDR3 protein: CASSVDRAGASGDTQYF. CDR3 bases: TGTGCCAGCAGCGTGGACCGGGCAGGGGCCTCAGGGGATACGCAGTATTTT. The whole variable domain, remainder taken from reference TRBV9 and TRBJ2-3, is DSGVTQTPKHLITATGQRVTLRCSPRSGDLSVYWYQQSLDQGLQFLIQYYNGEERAKGNILERFSAQQFPDLHSELNLSSLELGDSALYFCASSVDRAGASGDTQYFGPGTRLTVL.

The chain combines TRBV24-1 with TRBJ2-7; D is ambiguous. The CDR3 is 13 residues long. Per the germline V gene, CDR1 is KGHDR and CDR2 is SFDVKD. Trimming took 4 bases from V and 4 from J, leaving 10 bases between them. The CDR3 DNA reads TGTGCCACCAGTGACCCGCCCAGTTACGAGCAGTACTTC. Residues: CATSDPPSYEQYF.

V and J are TRBV5-1 and TRBJ1-3; no clear D gene. Between the trimmed V and J ends, which lost 2 bases and 4 bases, there was a span of 13 bases. The CDR3 length is 15 residues. The V gene's germline CDR1 is SGHRS and CDR2 YFSETQ. CDR3 bases: TGCGCCAGCAGCTTATATTCGGGGAGCGGAAACACCATATATTTT. This gives the protein CASSLYSGSGNTIYF.

The chain uses TRBV7-2 and TRBJ1-4; a weak D match, TRBD1 (5 bases). The CDR3 has 16 residues. Trimming removed 2 bases at V and 3 bases at J, with 13 bases between. Germline V CDR1 and CDR2: SGHTA, FQGNSA. CDR3 in DNA: TGTGCCAGCAGCTTACTGGGGGGAGGTTCTAATGAAAAACTGTTTTTT. This codes for CASSLLGGGSNEKLFF.

This clone showed up just once. The chain employs TRBV7-2 and TRBJ2-7; TRBD1 is a possible D gene (5 bases). Trimming cost V 2 bases and J 2 bases, with 10 bases left between them. This CDR3 is 14 amino acids long. Per germline, CDR1 SGHTA and CDR2 FQGNSA. In DNA form, the CDR3 reads TGTGCCAGCAGCTTAACTGCAGGGCCCTACGAGCAGTACTTC. Translated, it gives CASSLTAGPYEQYF.

The rearrangement links TRBV28 to TRBJ1-2, with a weak D call TRBD1 (6 bases). CDR3 length equals 13 residues. The germline V gene encodes CDR1 MDHEN and CDR2 SYDVKM. Trimming removed 5 bases from V and 8 bases from J, with 15 bases in between. CDR3 DNA sequence: TGTGCCAGCAGTGCGCAGGGGCATTGGGGCTACACCTTC. Its protein product is CASSAQGHWGYTF.

This clone was seen a few times. The chain combines TRBV19 with TRBJ2-7; D is ambiguous. V gave up 2 bases and J gave up 2 bases, with 7 bases separating them. CDR1 and CDR2 from the germline V gene are LNHDA and SQIVND (reference sequence). The CDR3 is 13 amino acids. The CDR3 sequence: CASSIWPTYEQYF. The DNA of the CDR3 is TGTGCCAGTAGTATATGGCCGACCTACGAGCAGTACTTC.

This sequence joins TRBV19 and TRBJ2-5; 11 bases align to TRBD2. V lost 8 bases and J lost 2; bases outside the gene matches: 7. The V gene's germline CDR1 is LNHDA and CDR2 SQIVND (reference sequence). This CDR3 spans 15 amino acids. The CDR3 coding sequence is TGTGCCAGTCGGCTAGCGGGGGGCCCTCAAGAGACCCAGTACTTC. Amino acids: CASRLAGGPQETQYF.

This sequence joins TRBV10-3 and TRBJ1-2; D uncertain. CDR3 length: 13 amino acids. CDR1 and CDR2 (germline): ENHRY, SYGVKD. V shed 6 bases and J shed 8 bases, with 16 bases lying between them. CDR3 DNA: TGTGCCATCAGGGGTCAGGAAGTGGAAGGCTACACCTTC. Translating gives CAIRGQEVEGYTF.

V and J are TRBV13 and TRBJ2-3, with 8 bases fitting TRBD2. The V segment lost 6 bases and the J segment 2 bases; nucleotides outside the gene matches: 7. The CDR3 spans 15 residues. Germline values: CDR1 PRHDT, CDR2 FYEKMQ (reference sequence). CDR3 nucleotides: TGTGCCAGCAGTATACGGGGGGGTTCCACAGATACGCAGTATTTT. As protein: CASSIRGGSTDTQYF.